This T cell receptor beta chain comes out of a study of blood T cell repertoires in COVID-19. Looking at the study overall: COVID-19 samples, acute and convalescent, were from the United States, Italy and Spain. Sources were T cells, B-cell-depleted T cells, or PBMCs; the material itself was cDNA or gDNA.

In the authors' workflow: It was from reference gene primer amplification that nucleated cell counts were estimated. The method was immunoSEQ multiplex PCR; TCRdb's version includes in-frame clones alone and lacks a portion of them. V and J calls and clone size are copied from that table; D and trimming were computed from the DNA. Among about 150,000 clones listed, about three quarters were seen once. The CDR3 consists of 13 residues. Germline assignment: CDR1 MDHEN and CDR2 SYDVKM. The V end lost 10 bases, the J end lost 8 bases, and 18 bases lay between the germline ends. The sample consisted of peripheral blood. This TCR was sampled from a man aged 80 or over with acute or convalescent COVID-19. V is TRBV28 and J is TRBJ1-3, with D unclear. DNA for the CDR3: TGTGCCACCTATGAGGGTCTCGAAGACACCATATATTTT. This sequence encodes CATYEGLEDTIYF. Complete variable domain (other parts from reference TRBV28 and TRBJ1-3): DVKVTQSSRYLVKRTGEKVFLECVQDMDHENMFWYRQDPGLGLRLIYFSYDVKMKEKGDIPEGYSVSREKKERFSLILESASTNQTSMYLCATYEGLEDTIYFGEGSWLTVV.